The next 3 T cell receptor beta chains were all read from a single sample in a study of long-term antiretroviral therapy in people with HIV. Researchers report immunoSEQ v3.0 was run at survey level. Method: immunoSEQ multiplex PCR; TCRdb's copy keeps in-frame clones and lacks some. The sample holds fewer than 20,000 clones, approximately 72% seen once. Here the sequenced sample was unsorted PBMCs, taken 0.3 years after starting antiretroviral therapy. These receptors came from a woman aged 50 to 60 with HIV.

This rearrangement joins TRBV6-1 to TRBJ1-6; D might be TRBD1 (6 bases). Trimming cost V 9 bases and J 7 bases, with 13 bases left between them. Germline V gene lookup returns CDR1 MNHNS and CDR2 SASEGT. This CDR3 comprises 13 residues. CDR3: CASVGQTNSPLHF. CDR3 DNA: TGTGCCAGTGTTGGACAGACCAATTCACCCCTCCACTTT.

This clone was seen just once. J is TRBJ1-6 and V is TRBV6-5, with D possibly matching TRBD1 (6 bases). Germline loops: CDR1 MNHEY, CDR2 SVGAGI. This CDR3 has 12 amino acids. V was trimmed by 10 bases and J by 3 bases, leaving 7 bases between them. In DNA, the CDR3 is TGTGCCACCAGGGGCTATAATTCACCCCTCCACTTT. This codes for CATRGYNSPLHF.

The CDR3 here is CASSIPARTNEQYF. CDR3 DNA: TGTGCCAGTAGTATACCGGCCAGAACTAACGAGCAGTACTTC. This chain joins TRBV19 and TRBJ2-7, with no clear D. Trimming removed 2 bases from V and 5 bases from J, with 13 bases in between. CDR3 length: 14 amino acids. Germline V CDR1 and CDR2: LNHDA, SQIVND (reference sequence).